These 20 T cell receptor beta chains share one sample of origin, sequenced in a study of blood T cell repertoires in COVID-19. Assay used: immunoSEQ multiplex PCR; TCRdb lists only in-frame clones, some missing. The sample records almost 250,000 clones, 86% being singletons. Material for sequencing was peripheral blood. The receptors shown here come from an older woman who had recovered from COVID-19.

The rearrangement links TRBV19 to TRBJ1-2, with D hard to call. The germline V gene encodes CDR1 LNHDA and CDR2 SQIVND (reference sequence). The V and J ends lost 5 bases and 8 bases respectively, with 9 bases between them. The CDR3 extends over 11 amino acids. The CDR3 region is CASSPRLGYTF. CDR3 DNA: TGTGCCAGTAGTCCCCGCCTAGGCTACACCTTC.

The genes are TRBV18 and TRBJ2-7, with D possibly matching TRBD1 (5 bases). This CDR3 contains 15 residues. Germline V gives CDR1 KGHSH, CDR2 LQKENI. The ends were cut back, 4 bases at V and 5 bases at J, with 18 bases in the middle. The CDR3 loop reads CASSLHGASSDEQYF. CDR3 DNA: TGTGCCAGCTCACTTCATGGGGCCTCTTCCGACGAGCAGTACTTC.

This clone was observed a few times. The chain recombines TRBV3-1 (or the pseudogene TRBV3-2) with TRBJ2-7; TRBD1 agrees at 9 bases. The junction had 8 bases not matched to a gene; V was cut back by 4 bases and J by 7 bases. Per germline, CDR1 LGHDT and CDR2 YNNKEL (reference sequence). CDR3 length: 14 amino acids. The CDR3 DNA follows: TGTGCCAGCAGCCGCCTCACAGGGGGCGGAGAGCAGTACTTC. This gives the protein CASSRLTGGGEQYF.

This clone was seen once. Distinct nucleotide sequences in the sample also encode this CDR3. CDR3 region: CASSLVRNTEAFF. In nucleotides, the CDR3 is TGTGCCAGCAGCTTGGTCAGGAACACTGAAGCTTTCTTT. This rearrangement joins TRBV7-9 to TRBJ1-1; D is undetermined. Germline V gene data show CDR1 as SEHNR and CDR2 as FQNEAQ (reference sequence). This CDR3 has 13 amino acids. The V gene lost 3 bases and the J gene lost 1 base, with 6 bases spanning the gap.

The CDR3 sequence is CASSLFGVGTGELFF. Written as DNA, the CDR3 is TGTGCCAGCAGCTTATTCGGGGTCGGGACCGGGGAGCTGTTTTTT. The chain couples TRBV7-2 to TRBJ2-2; weak D call: TRBD2 (5 bases). Trimming stripped 2 bases from V and 5 bases from J, with 12 bases between. The germline V gene encodes CDR1 SGHTA and CDR2 FQGNSA. There are 15 residues in the CDR3.

CDR3 bases: TGTGCCAGCAGTGCCCCGGACAGACTCTGCTCTGGAAACACCATATATTTT. Residues: CASSAPDRLCSGNTIYF. The chain recombines TRBV6-4 with TRBJ1-3; D possibly corresponds to TRBD1 (6 bases). The germline V gene has CDR1 MRHNA and CDR2 SNTAGT. With 4 bases removed from V and 0 bases from J, the gap between germline ends came to 16 bases. The CDR3 runs 17 residues.

This rearrangement joins TRBV19 to TRBJ2-3; possibly TRBD2 for D (5 bases). The CDR3 is made up of 12 amino acids. Trimming pared 9 bases from V and 3 bases from J, leaving 10 bases between. Per the germline V gene, CDR1 is LNHDA and CDR2 is SQIVND (reference sequence). This CDR3 reads CASGVGTDTQYF. For the CDR3, the DNA is TGTGCCAGCGGGGTAGGTACAGATACGCAGTATTTT.

The chain recombines TRBV5-1 with TRBJ2-7, with D possibly matching TRBD2 (6 bases). Germline V gene data show CDR1 as SGHRS and CDR2 as YFSETQ. The V gene lost 5 bases and the J gene lost 7 bases, with 19 bases spanning the gap. The CDR3 spans 14 residues. CDR3 bases: TGCGCCAGCAGACTAGCCGGTGAGTCGGGGGAGCAGTACTTC. Translating it yields CASRLAGESGEQYF.

The genes are TRBV18 and TRBJ2-7; 7 positions agree with TRBD1. Germline CDR1 reads KGHSH; CDR2 reads LQKENI. This CDR3 is built from 17 residues. V shed 3 bases and J 3 bases; nucleotides not matched to a gene: 14. As DNA, the CDR3 is TGTGCCAGCTCACCGTCGACCGGGACAGAAGAATTCTACGAGCAGTACTTC. Protein product: CASSPSTGTEEFYEQYF.

The rearrangement uses TRBV28 and TRBJ1-3, with D unresolved. Trimming removed 3 bases from V and 2 bases from J, with 11 bases in between. This CDR3 has 15 residues. Germline CDR1 is MDHEN and CDR2 is SYDVKM. The CDR3 bases are TGTGCCAGCAGTTTGAGTAGCCCGACTGGAAACACCATATATTTT. Translation gives CASSLSSPTGNTIYF.

The chain couples TRBV4-1 to TRBJ2-3, with no clear D. V was shortened by 2 bases and J by 0 bases, with 18 bases between the two germline ends. This CDR3 has 18 amino acids. From germline, CDR1 is MGHRA and CDR2 YSYEKL. In nucleotides, the CDR3 is TGCGCCAGCAGCCAATCAACCCAGACGGAGCGTAGCACAGATACGCAGTATTTT. Its translation is CASSQSTQTERSTDTQYF.

The chain has TRBV7-3 and TRBJ2-5, with 7 bases matching TRBD2. CDR1 and CDR2 from the germline V gene are SGHTA and FQGTGA. The length of the CDR3 is 15 residues. The V segment lost 2 bases and the J segment 0 bases; nucleotides outside the gene matches: 3. Here the CDR3 reads CASSLVGRDQETQYF. CDR3 in DNA: TGTGCCAGCAGCTTAGTAGGGAGGGACCAAGAGACCCAGTACTTC.

V usage is TRBV2 and J usage is TRBJ2-5, with D unresolved. Per germline, CDR1 SNHLY and CDR2 FYNNEI. This CDR3 has 16 amino acids. Trimming stripped 3 bases from V and 2 bases from J, with 16 bases between. For the CDR3, the DNA is TGTGCCAGCAGTGAGTTTTTGTCGGAGTTTCAAGAGACCCAGTACTTC. It specifies CASSEFLSEFQETQYF.

This chain uses TRBV20-1 with TRBJ1-2, with D tentatively TRBD1 (6 bases). CDR1 DFQATT and CDR2 SNEGSKA come from the germline V gene (reference sequence). The CDR3 spans 11 residues. The V and J ends lost 6 bases and 8 bases respectively, with 13 bases between them. CDR3 sequence reads: CSAVGGRGYTF. The DNA of the CDR3 is TGCAGTGCCGTCGGGGGGCGAGGCTACACCTTC.

This chain uses TRBV10-3 with TRBJ2-5; possible D gene TRBD1, 6 bases. The ends were cut back, 3 bases at V and 2 bases at J, with 16 bases in the middle. The germline V gene has CDR1 ENHRY and CDR2 SYGVKD. The CDR3 is 16 residues long. In nucleotides, the CDR3 is TGTGCCATCAGTGACCCCGACAGGTATTTTCAAGAGACCCAGTACTTC. Protein: CAISDPDRYFQETQYF.

The chain employs TRBV10-3 and TRBJ1-4, with D maybe TRBD1 (5 bases). Per germline, CDR1 ENHRY and CDR2 SYGVKD. CDR3 length equals 16 residues. Trimming shortened V by 9 bases and J by 0 bases, and 17 bases separated the two germline ends. Here the CDR3 reads CAIRRGGQATNEKLFF. In DNA form, the CDR3 reads TGTGCCATTCGAAGGGGCGGACAAGCAACTAATGAAAAACTGTTTTTT.

The chain uses TRBV28 and TRBJ2-4; TRBD2 matches at 12 bases. CDR1 and CDR2 from the germline V gene are MDHEN and SYDVKM. V gave up 5 bases and J gave up 0 bases; unmatched junction bases: 8. The CDR3 length is 18 residues. CDR3 nucleotide sequence: TGTGCCAGCAGTGCTCTAGCGGGGGGGATCCTAGCCAAAAACATTCAGTACTTC. Amino acids: CASSALAGGILAKNIQYF.

The rearrangement uses TRBV28 and TRBJ2-3; D is undetermined. CDR3 size: 13 residues. The V end lost 7 bases, the J end lost 4 bases, and 12 bases lay between the germline ends. The germline CDR1 and CDR2 sequences are MDHEN and SYDVKM. The CDR3 nucleotides read TGTGCCAGCACCACGGTTGTCGCAGATACGCAGTATTTT. The encoded protein is CASTTVVADTQYF.

CDR3 region: CASSLAFLGRQGTNEKLFF. The CDR3 DNA reads as TGTGCCAGCAGCTTAGCTTTTTTGGGGAGACAGGGGACTAATGAAAAACTGTTTTTT. The V call is TRBV7-8, the J call TRBJ1-4, with 8 bases lining up with TRBD1. Germline lookup yields CDR1 SGHVS and CDR2 FQNEAQ. There are 19 residues in the CDR3. The V gene end was trimmed by 0 bases and the J gene end by 2 bases; junction bases not matched to a gene: 11.

In regard to this clone: At one end the junction does not follow the germline gene, possibly because of a read error. The chain has TRBV7-7 and TRBJ2-5, with 11 nucleotides matching TRBD1. Germline CDR1 SSHAT, CDR2 FNYEAQ (reference sequence). This CDR3 comprises 15 residues. The CDR3 DNA sequence: TGTGCTAGCAGCGCGGACAGGGGGCAGGGGGAGACCCAGTACTTC. Its protein is CASSADRGQGETQYF.